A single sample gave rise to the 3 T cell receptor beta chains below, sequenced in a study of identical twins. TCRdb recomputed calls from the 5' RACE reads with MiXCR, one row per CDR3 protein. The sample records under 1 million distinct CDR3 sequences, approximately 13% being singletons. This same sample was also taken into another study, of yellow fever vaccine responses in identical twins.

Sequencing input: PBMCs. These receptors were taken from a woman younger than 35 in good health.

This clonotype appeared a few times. The CDR3 here is CSVGSTNEKLFF. The CDR3 nucleotides read TGCAGCGTTGGTTCAACTAATGAAAAACTGTTTTTT. This sequence joins TRBV29-1 and TRBJ1-4; D unclear. Trimming removed 4 bases from V and 0 bases from J, with 3 bases in between. Germline-derived CDR1 and CDR2 are SQVTM and ANQGSEA. The CDR3 has 12 residues.

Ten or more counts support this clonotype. The CDR3 region is CATSVGSALAGGLSGELFF. DNA of the CDR3: TGTGCCACCAGTGTTGGGTCTGCCCTAGCGGGAGGCTTGTCCGGGGAGCTGTTTTTT. The chain recombines TRBV24-1 with TRBJ2-2; TRBD2 agrees at 11 bases. The CDR3 has 19 residues. Trimming cost V 5 bases and J 6 bases; bases outside gene matches: 16. Germline CDR1 is KGHDR and CDR2 is SFDVKD.

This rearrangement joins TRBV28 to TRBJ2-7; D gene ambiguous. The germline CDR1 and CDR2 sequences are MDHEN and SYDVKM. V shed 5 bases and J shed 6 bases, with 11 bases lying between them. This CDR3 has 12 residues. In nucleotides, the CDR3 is TGTGCCAGCAGTCCCTCCCGGGCCGAGCAGTACTTC. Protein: CASSPSRAEQYF. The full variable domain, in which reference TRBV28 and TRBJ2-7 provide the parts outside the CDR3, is DVKVTQSSRYLVKRTGEKVFLECVQDMDHENMFWYRQDPGLGLRLIYFSYDVKMKEKGDIPEGYSVSREKKERFSLILESASTNQTSMYLCASSPSRAEQYFGPGTRLTVT.